This T cell receptor (beta chain) was sequenced during a study of chemoradiotherapy in HPV16-positive cancers. The overall study: Candidate HPV-specific T-cell clones and common TCR motifs came from functional assays in a couple of HPV16-positive patients.

Study conclusions and caveats: Candidate HPV-specific clones and E7-related TCR motifs grew in tumor during treatment.

CDR1 is LGHNT and CDR2 is FRNRAP in the germline V gene. V lost 0 bases to trimming and J lost 1 base, with 6 bases between them. The CDR3 spans 14 residues. A word on this clone: Its specificity is unknown.

Sequencing was performed with immunoSEQ multiplex PCR; in TCRdb, only in-frame clones are kept and a portion is missing. The sample records 25,000 to 30,000 clones, over 90% being singletons. The chain carries TRBV12-5 and TRBJ2-5; D ambiguous. The source of this sequence is a human donor with HPV-associated anogenital cancer. Sequenced material: blood, taken from a patient who underwent chemoradiotherapy. CDR3 in amino acids: CASGLVSSQETQYF. Here the CDR3 DNA reads TGTGCTAGTGGTTTGGTGAGCAGCCAAGAGACCCAGTACTTC.